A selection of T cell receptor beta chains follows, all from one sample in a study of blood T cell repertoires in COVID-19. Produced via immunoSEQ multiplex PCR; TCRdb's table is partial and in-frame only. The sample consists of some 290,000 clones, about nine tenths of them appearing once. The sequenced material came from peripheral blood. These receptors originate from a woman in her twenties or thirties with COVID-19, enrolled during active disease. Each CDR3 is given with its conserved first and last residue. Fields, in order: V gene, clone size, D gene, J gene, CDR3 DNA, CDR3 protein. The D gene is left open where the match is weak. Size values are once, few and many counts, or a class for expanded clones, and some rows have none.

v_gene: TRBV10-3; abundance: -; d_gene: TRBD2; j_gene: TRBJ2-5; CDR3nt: TGTGCCATCAGTGAGCAGGCTAGCGGGGGGGCGGAGACCCAGTACTTC; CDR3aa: CAISEQASGGAETQYF
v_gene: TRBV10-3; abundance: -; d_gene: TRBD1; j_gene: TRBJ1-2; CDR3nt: TGTGCCATCAGTGAGCCGAACAGGGGGGGTGGCTACACCTTC; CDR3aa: CAISEPNRGGGYTF
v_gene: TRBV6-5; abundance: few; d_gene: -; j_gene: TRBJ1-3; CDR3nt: TGTGCCAGCAGTTACTCGATCACTTCTGGAAACACCATATATTTT; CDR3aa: CASSYSITSGNTIYF
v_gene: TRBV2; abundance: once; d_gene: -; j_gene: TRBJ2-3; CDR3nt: TGTGCCAGCAGTGACGGCGGGCTTCCGCAGTATTTT; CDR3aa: CASSDGGLPQYF
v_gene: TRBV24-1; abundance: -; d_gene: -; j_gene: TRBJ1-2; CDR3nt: TGTGCCACCAGTGAACAGACAGTGAACTATGGCTACACCTTC; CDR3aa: CATSEQTVNYGYTF
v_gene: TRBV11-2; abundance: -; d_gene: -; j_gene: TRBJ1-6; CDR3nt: TGTGCCAGCAGCCCCCGAGCTAATTCACCCCTCCACTTT; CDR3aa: CASSPRANSPLHF
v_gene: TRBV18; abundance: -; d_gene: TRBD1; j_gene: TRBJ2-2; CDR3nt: TGTGCCAGCTCACCACTGACAGGGAGCACCGGGGAGCTGTTTTTT; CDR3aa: CASSPLTGSTGELFF
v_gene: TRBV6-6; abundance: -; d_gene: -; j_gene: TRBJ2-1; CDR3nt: TGTGCCAGCAGCCCTGGCGGGTATGAGCAGTTCTTC; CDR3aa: CASSPGGYEQFF
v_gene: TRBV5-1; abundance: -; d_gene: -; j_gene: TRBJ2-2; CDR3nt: TGCGCCAGCAGCTCTGGGACAACGAACACCGGGGAGCTGTTTTTT; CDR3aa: CASSSGTTNTGELFF
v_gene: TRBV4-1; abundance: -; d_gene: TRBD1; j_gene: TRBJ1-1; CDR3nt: TGCGCCAGCAGCCAGTCGACAGGGGGATCTGTAGCTTTCTTT; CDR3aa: CASSQSTGGSVAFF
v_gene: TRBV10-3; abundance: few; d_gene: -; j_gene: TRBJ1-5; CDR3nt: TGTGCCATCAGGAGTACCCCAGGGTATAGCAATCAGCCCCAGCATTTT; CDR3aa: CAIRSTPGYSNQPQHF
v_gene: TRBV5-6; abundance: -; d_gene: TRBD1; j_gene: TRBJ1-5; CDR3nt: TGTGCCAGCAGCCGTATAGGACAGGGGGGCTACAATCAGCCCCAGCATTTT; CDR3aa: CASSRIGQGGYNQPQHF
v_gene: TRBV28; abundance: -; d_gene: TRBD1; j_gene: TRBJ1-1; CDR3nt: TGTGCCAGCAGTTTAGGTGGCAGGGGGACTGAAGCTTTCTTT; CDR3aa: CASSLGGRGTEAFF
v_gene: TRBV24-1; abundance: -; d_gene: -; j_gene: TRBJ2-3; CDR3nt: TGTGCCACCAGTGATTCGAGGGTTAGCACAGATACGCAGTATTTT; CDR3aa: CATSDSRVSTDTQYF
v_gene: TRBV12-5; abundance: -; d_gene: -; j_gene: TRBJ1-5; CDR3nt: TGTGCTAGTGGTATCGGGTCGAGCAATCAGCCCCAGCATTTT; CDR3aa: CASGIGSSNQPQHF
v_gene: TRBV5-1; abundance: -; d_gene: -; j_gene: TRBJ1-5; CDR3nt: TGCGCCTATGAAGACGGGGGGGATAGCAATCAGCCCCAGCATTTT; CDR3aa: CAYEDGGDSNQPQHF
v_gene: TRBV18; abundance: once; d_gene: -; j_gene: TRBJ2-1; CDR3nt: TGTGCCAGCTCACCCGGTTTCTGGCAGGGGATGGACAATGAGCAGTTCTTC; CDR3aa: CASSPGFWQGMDNEQFF
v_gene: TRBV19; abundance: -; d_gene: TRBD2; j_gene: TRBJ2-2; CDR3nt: TGTGCCAGTGGTCGACTAGCGGGGGCCACCGGGGAGCTGTTTTTT; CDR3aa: CASGRLAGATGELFF
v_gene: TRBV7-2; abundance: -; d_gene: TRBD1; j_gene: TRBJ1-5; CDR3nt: TGTGCCAGCAGCTTAAGAGGGGGCGATCAGCCCCAGCATTTT; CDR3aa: CASSLRGGDQPQHF
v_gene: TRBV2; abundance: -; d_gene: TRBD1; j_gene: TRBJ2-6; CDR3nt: TGTGCCAGCAGAATCCGTGGACAGGCCATAAACTCTGGGGCCAACGTCCTGACTTTC; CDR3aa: CASRIRGQAINSGANVLTF
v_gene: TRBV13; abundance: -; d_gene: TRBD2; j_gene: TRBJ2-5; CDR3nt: TGTGCCAGCTCCTTCCGGGAGGGTCAAGAGACCCAGTACTTC; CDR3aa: CASSFREGQETQYF
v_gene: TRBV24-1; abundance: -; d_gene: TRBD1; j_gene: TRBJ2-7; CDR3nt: TGTGCCACCAGTGATTCTATCGGCGGTCCAGGGACAGGTTTTTTGACCTACGAGCAGTACTTC; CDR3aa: CATSDSIGGPGTGFLTYEQYF
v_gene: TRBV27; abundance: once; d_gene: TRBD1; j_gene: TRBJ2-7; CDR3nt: TGTGCCAGCAGTTCGACAGGGGGCGAAATCCCCGAGCAGTACTTC; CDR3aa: CASSSTGGEIPEQYF
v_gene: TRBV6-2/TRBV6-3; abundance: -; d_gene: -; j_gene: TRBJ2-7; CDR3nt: TGTGCCAGCAGTTCCCGGACTGTCCGCTCCTACGAGCAGTACTTC; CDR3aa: CASSSRTVRSYEQYF
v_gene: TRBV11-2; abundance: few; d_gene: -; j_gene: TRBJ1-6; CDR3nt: TGTGCCAGCAGCTTAGACAGTAATTCACCCCTCCACTTT; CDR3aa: CASSLDSNSPLHF